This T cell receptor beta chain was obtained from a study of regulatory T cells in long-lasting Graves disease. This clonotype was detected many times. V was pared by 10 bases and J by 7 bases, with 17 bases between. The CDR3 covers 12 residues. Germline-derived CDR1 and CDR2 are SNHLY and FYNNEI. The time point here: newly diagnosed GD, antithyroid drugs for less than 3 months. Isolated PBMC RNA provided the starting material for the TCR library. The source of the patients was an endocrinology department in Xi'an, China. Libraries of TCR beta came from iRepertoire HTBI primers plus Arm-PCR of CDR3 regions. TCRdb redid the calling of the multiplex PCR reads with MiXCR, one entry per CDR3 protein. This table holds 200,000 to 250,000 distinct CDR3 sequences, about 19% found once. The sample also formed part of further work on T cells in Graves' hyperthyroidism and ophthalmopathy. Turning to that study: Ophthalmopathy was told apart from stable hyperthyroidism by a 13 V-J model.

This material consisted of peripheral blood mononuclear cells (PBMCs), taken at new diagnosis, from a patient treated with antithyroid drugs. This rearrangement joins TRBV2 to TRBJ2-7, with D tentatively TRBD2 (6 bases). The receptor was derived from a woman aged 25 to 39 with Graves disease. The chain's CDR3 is CATRRRGGEQYF. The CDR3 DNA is TGTGCCACCCGCCGAAGAGGAGGGGAGCAGTACTTC.